These T cell receptor beta chains were read from a single sample in a study of tumor-infiltrating lymphocytes in primary liver carcinoma. TCRdb ran MiXCR on the multiplex PCR reads and lists one entry per CDR3 protein. Among about 320,000 distinct CDR3 sequences listed, about 60% were seen once. The sequencing sample was made of peripheral blood. Receptor source: a man aged 35-49 years with primary liver carcinoma and hepatitis B virus infection. CDR3s include the opening cysteine and the closing phenylalanine or tryptophan. Fields, in order: V gene, J gene, D gene, clone size, CDR3 protein, CDR3 DNA. A D gene is named only where the DNA matches it firmly. A row's size may be missing; if present it is once, few, many or a size class.

v_gene: TRBV12-3/TRBV12-4; j_gene: TRBJ2-7; d_gene: .; abundance: .; CDR3aa: CARSLEGPLEQYF; CDR3nt: TGTGCCAGAAGTTTAGAAGGGCCGTTGGAGCAGTACTTC
v_gene: TRBV7-9; j_gene: TRBJ2-3; d_gene: TRBD1; abundance: many; CDR3aa: CASSSDRDGADTQYF; CDR3nt: TGTGCCAGCAGCTCGGACAGGGACGGGGCAGATACGCAGTATTTT
v_gene: TRBV28; j_gene: TRBJ1-5; d_gene: .; abundance: .; CDR3aa: CASVSRGNQPQHF; CDR3nt: TGTGCCAGCGTATCAAGGGGCAATCAGCCCCAGCATTTT
v_gene: TRBV5-6; j_gene: TRBJ2-7; d_gene: .; abundance: .; CDR3aa: CANSLRRDPYEQYF; CDR3nt: TGTGCCAACAGCTTGCGGCGGGACCCCTACGAGCAGTACTTC
v_gene: TRBV12-3/TRBV12-4; j_gene: TRBJ1-2; d_gene: .; abundance: few; CDR3aa: CASRPGGGYGYTF; CDR3nt: TGTGCCAGCAGGCCGGGGGGGGGCTATGGCTACACCTTC
v_gene: TRBV29-1; j_gene: TRBJ2-1; d_gene: .; abundance: many; CDR3aa: CVISSYNEQFF; CDR3nt: TGCGTAATTTCCAGCTACAATGAGCAGTTCTTC
v_gene: TRBV6-2/TRBV6-3; j_gene: TRBJ2-1; d_gene: TRBD2; abundance: few; CDR3aa: CASSYKGFNSGRNEQFF; CDR3nt: TGTGCCAGCAGTTACAAGGGGTTTAATAGCGGGAGGAATGAGCAGTTCTTC
v_gene: TRBV11-2; j_gene: TRBJ2-1; d_gene: .; abundance: .; CDR3aa: CASMANGSYNEQFF; CDR3nt: TGTGCCAGCATGGCTAATGGCTCCTACAATGAGCAGTTCTTC
v_gene: TRBV5-4; j_gene: TRBJ2-1; d_gene: .; abundance: few; CDR3aa: CASSLTGPQGDEQFF; CDR3nt: TGTGCCAGCAGCCTCACGGGGCCTCAGGGCGATGAGCAGTTCTTC
v_gene: TRBV4-1; j_gene: TRBJ1-6; d_gene: .; abundance: .; CDR3aa: CASTPLRLGRGSPLHF; CDR3nt: TGCGCCAGCACCCCGTTGAGACTAGGGAGAGGATCACCCCTCCACTTT
v_gene: TRBV14; j_gene: TRBJ2-7; d_gene: .; abundance: .; CDR3aa: CVSNPPSYWGSSYEQYF; CDR3nt: TGTGTCAGCAACCCCCCCTCATATTGGGGGAGCTCCTACGAGCAGTACTTC
v_gene: TRBV29-1; j_gene: TRBJ1-1; d_gene: .; abundance: .; CDR3aa: CSITEGLLLDTEAIF; CDR3nt: TGCAGCATCACAGAGGGCCTACTTTTAGACACTGAAGCTATCTTT
v_gene: TRBV6-2/TRBV6-3; j_gene: TRBJ2-2; d_gene: .; abundance: once; CDR3aa: CASRPRGGELFF; CDR3nt: TGTGCCAGCAGACCACGGGGCGGGGAGTTGTTTTTT
v_gene: TRBV7-9; j_gene: TRBJ2-3; d_gene: .; abundance: .; CDR3aa: CASSPRSGSDTQYF; CDR3nt: TGTGCCAGCAGCCCGCGCTCTGGATCAGATACGCAGTATTTT
v_gene: TRBV4-3; j_gene: TRBJ1-6; d_gene: .; abundance: many; CDR3aa: CASSQDSSYNSPLHF; CDR3nt: TGCGCCAGCAGCCAGGACAGCTCCTATAATTCACCCCTCCACTTT
v_gene: TRBV11-2; j_gene: TRBJ2-5; d_gene: TRBD2; abundance: .; CDR3aa: CAGSPGTSGGYGETQCF; CDR3nt: TGTGCCGGCAGCCCCGGGACTAGCGGGGGATACGGGGAGACCCAGTGCTTC
v_gene: TRBV4-1; j_gene: TRBJ2-1; d_gene: TRBD1; abundance: many; CDR3aa: CASSQGGTAYNEQFF; CDR3nt: TGCGCCAGCAGCCAAGGGGGGACAGCGTACAATGAGCAGTTCTTC
v_gene: TRBV11-3; j_gene: TRBJ1-1; d_gene: .; abundance: .; CDR3aa: CASSLDPAGVTEAFF; CDR3nt: TGTGCTAGCAGCTTAGATCCTGCGGGCGTCACTGAAGCTTTCTTT
v_gene: TRBV7-9; j_gene: TRBJ1-1; d_gene: .; abundance: .; CDR3aa: CASSLFDVLEPFF; CDR3nt: TGTGCCAGCAGCTTATTCGATGTGTTGGAACCTTTCTTT
v_gene: TRBV6-1; j_gene: TRBJ2-4; d_gene: .; abundance: many; CDR3aa: CASSEAGGTKNIQYF; CDR3nt: TGTGCCAGCAGTGAAGCGGGAGGAACCAAAAACATTCAGTACTTC